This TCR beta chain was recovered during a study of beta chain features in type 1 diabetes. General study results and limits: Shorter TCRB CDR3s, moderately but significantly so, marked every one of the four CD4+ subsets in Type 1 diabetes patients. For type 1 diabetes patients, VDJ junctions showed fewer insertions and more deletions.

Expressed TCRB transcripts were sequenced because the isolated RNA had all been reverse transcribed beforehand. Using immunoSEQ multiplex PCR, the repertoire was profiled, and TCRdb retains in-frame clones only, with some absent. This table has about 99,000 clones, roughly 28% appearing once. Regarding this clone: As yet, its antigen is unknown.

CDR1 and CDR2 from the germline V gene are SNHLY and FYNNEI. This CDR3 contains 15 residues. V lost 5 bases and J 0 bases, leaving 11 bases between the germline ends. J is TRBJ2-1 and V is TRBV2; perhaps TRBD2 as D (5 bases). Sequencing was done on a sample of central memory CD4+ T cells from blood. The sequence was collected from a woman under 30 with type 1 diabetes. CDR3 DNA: TGTGCCAGCAGTCGAGGAACTAGCTCCTACAATGAGCAGTTCTTC. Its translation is CASSRGTSSYNEQFF.